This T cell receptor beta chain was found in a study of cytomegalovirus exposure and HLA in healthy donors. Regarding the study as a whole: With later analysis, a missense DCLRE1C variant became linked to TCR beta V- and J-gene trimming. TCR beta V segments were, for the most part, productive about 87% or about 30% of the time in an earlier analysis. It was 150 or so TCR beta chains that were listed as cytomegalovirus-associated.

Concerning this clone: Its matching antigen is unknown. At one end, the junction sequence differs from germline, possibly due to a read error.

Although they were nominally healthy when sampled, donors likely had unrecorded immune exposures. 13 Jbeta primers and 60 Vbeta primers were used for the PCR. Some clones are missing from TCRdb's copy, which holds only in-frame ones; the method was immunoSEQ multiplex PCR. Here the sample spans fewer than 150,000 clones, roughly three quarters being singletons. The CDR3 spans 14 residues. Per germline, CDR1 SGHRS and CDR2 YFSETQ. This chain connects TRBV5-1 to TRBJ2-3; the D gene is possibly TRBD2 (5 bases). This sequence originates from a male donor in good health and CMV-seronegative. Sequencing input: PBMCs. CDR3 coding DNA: TGCGCCAGCAGCTTGGTAGGCCCCGGGGATACGCGGTATTTT. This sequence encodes CASSLVGPGDTRYF.